This T cell receptor beta chain was captured by sequencing in a study of CD8 T cells in ankylosing spondylitis. General study results and limits: Earlier reports found some motif variants in synovial fluid and blood in reactive arthritis. Typical of ankylosing spondylitis blood, it appeared, was a TCR beta motif of fewer than 10 highly homologous variants. Reportedly, matched ankylosing spondylitis synovial fluid was significantly enriched for disease-linked clones.

Points on this clonotype: Its antigen is not known.

The TCR beta libraries were generated through quantitative 5'-RACE incorporating molecular barcodes. TCRdb reprocessed the 5' RACE reads via MiXCR and lists one record per CDR3 protein. The sample yields fewer than 750,000 distinct CDR3 sequences, around 20% seen once. This clonotype was sampled from a male donor with ankylosing spondylitis. Sample: blood, either unsorted or a sorted T cell fraction (not recorded which).

The CDR3 nucleotides are TGTGCTAGTGGTTTGGTACGGAAGGGAACAGATACGCAGTATTTT. It is translated as CASGLVRKGTDTQYF. The J gene is TRBJ2-3, the V gene TRBV12-5; D remains unclear. V was cut by 0 bases and J by 3 bases, with 10 bases left in between. The CDR3 is made up of 15 amino acids. The germline CDR1 and CDR2 sequences are LGHNT and FRNRAP.